This T cell receptor (beta chain) was found in a study of control samples from healthy donors and cancer patients. This clone occurred a few times. The germline gives CDR1 SEHNR, CDR2 FQNEAQ (reference sequence). Between the trimmed V and J ends, which lost 2 bases and 3 bases, there was a span of 10 bases. There are 14 residues in the CDR3. This table comes from immunoSEQ multiplex PCR, and its TCRdb copy is limited to in-frame clones, with some not included. The data hold 75,000 to 95,000 clones, with roughly 89% observed a single time. The sample taken for sequencing was PBMCs. This chain links TRBV7-9 with TRBJ1-2; tentatively, D is TRBD1 (5 bases). The origin of this receptor is a woman between 50 and 59 years old with colorectal cancer. The CDR3 sequence: CASSLMGLHYGYTF. The CDR3 DNA reads TGTGCCAGCAGCTTAATGGGACTTCACTATGGCTACACCTTC.